This T cell receptor beta chain was identified during a study of blood T cell repertoires in COVID-19. In the original analysis: Quantification of nucleated cells was approximated via reference gene primer amplification. Assay used: immunoSEQ multiplex PCR; TCRdb lists only in-frame clones, some missing. V, J and clone size are taken as reported in that table, and D and trimming were inferred from the DNA itself. The sample lists 200,000 or so clones, 75% to 90% seen once, with more than 3% in the top ten. Germline CDR1 ENHRY, CDR2 SYGVKD. Trimming took 6 bases from V and 2 from J; bases not matched to a gene: 3. CDR3 length: 13 residues.

The J gene is TRBJ2-5, the V gene TRBV10-3; 7 bases agree with TRBD2. The sequencing sample was made of PBMCs or T cells enriched from blood (not recorded which). This receptor was obtained from a woman between 18 and 30 years old in a cohort exposed to, infected with or recovered from COVID-19 (not recorded which). In DNA, the CDR3 is TGTGCCATCAGCGGGACTACTCAAGAGACCCAGTACTTC. It yields the protein CAISGTTQETQYF.